This T cell receptor (beta chain) appears in the sequencing data of a study of blood T cell repertoires in COVID-19. Trimming removed 10 bases from V and 6 bases from J, with 19 bases in between. The CDR3 covers 14 residues. In germline, CDR1 is LNHDA, CDR2 SQIVND (reference sequence). Method: immunoSEQ multiplex PCR; TCRdb's copy keeps in-frame clones and lacks some. The data contain about 150,000 clones, 81% of them seen just once; the ten biggest clones take up about 8%. The sample was peripheral blood. The chain is built from TRBV19 and TRBJ1-5; TRBD1 is a possible D gene (5 bases). The TCR was taken from a woman between 55 and 75 years old with active or convalescent COVID-19. This CDR3 reads CATRDPGGGQPQHF. CDR3 nucleotides: TGTGCCACCCGAGACCCCGGGGGTGGTCAGCCCCAGCATTTT.